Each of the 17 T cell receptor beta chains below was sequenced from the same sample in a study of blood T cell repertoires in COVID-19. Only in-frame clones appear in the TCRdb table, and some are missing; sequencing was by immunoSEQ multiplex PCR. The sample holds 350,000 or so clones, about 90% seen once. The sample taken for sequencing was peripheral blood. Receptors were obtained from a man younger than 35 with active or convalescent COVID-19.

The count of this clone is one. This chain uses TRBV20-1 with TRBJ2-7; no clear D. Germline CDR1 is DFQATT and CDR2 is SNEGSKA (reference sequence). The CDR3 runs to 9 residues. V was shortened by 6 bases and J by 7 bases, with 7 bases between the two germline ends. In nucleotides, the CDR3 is TGCAGTGCCCTGAGGGAGCAGTACTTC. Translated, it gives CSALREQYF.

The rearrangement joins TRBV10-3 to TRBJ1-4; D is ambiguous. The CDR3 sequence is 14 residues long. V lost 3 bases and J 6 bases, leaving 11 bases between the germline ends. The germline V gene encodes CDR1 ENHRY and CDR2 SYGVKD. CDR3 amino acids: CAISENSLYEKLFF. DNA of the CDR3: TGTGCCATCAGTGAAAACAGCCTCTATGAAAAACTGTTTTTT.

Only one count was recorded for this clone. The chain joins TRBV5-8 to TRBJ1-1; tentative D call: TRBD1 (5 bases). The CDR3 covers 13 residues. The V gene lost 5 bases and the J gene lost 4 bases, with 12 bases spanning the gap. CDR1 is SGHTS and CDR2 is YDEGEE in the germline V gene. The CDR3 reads CASRPGGVTEAFF. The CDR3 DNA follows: TGTGCCAGCAGACCGGGGGGAGTCACTGAAGCTTTCTTT. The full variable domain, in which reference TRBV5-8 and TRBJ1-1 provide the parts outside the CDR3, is EAGVTQSPTHLIKTRGQQATLRCSPISGHTSVYWYQQALGLGLQFLLWYDEGEERNRGNFPPRFSGRQFPNYSSELNVNALELEDSALYLCASRPGGVTEAFFGQGTRLTVV.

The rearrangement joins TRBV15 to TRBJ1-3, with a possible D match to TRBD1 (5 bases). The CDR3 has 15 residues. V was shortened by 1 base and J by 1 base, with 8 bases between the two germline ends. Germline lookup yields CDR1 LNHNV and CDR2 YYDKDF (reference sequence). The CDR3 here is CATSRGGGSGNTIYF. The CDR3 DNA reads TGTGCCACCAGCAGAGGGGGCGGTTCTGGAAACACCATATATTTT.

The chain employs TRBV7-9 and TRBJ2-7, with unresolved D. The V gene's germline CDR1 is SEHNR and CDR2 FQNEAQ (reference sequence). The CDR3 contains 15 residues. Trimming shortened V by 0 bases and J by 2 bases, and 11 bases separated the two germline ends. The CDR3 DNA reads TGTGCCAGCAGCTTAGCAATCGGCGGAGCCTACGAGCAGTACTTC. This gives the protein CASSLAIGGAYEQYF.

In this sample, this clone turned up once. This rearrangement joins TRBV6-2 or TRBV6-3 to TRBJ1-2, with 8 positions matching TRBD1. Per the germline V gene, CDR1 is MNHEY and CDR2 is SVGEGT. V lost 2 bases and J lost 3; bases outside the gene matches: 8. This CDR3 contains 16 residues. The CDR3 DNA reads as TGTGCCAGCAGTTACGGACAGGGCGGGAAGTACTATGGCTACACCTTC. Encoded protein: CASSYGQGGKYYGYTF.

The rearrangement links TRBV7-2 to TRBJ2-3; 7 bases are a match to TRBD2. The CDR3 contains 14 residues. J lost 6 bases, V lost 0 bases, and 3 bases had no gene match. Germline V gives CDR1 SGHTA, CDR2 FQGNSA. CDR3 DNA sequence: TGTGCCAGCAGCTTAGCTAGCGGGTTGGATACGCAGTATTTT. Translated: CASSLASGLDTQYF. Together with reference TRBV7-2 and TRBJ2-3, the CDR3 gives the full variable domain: GAGVSQSPSNKVTEKGKDVELRCDPISGHTALYWYRQSLGQGLEFLIYFQGNSAPDKSGLPSDRFSAERTGGSVSTLTIQRTQQEDSAVYLCASSLASGLDTQYFGPGTRLTVL.

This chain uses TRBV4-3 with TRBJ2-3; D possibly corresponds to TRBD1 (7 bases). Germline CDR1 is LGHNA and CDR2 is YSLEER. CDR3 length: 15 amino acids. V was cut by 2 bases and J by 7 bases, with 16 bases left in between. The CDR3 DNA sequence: TGCGCCAGCAGCCAACGGGGGACAGAACCCAATACGCAGTATTTT. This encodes CASSQRGTEPNTQYF.

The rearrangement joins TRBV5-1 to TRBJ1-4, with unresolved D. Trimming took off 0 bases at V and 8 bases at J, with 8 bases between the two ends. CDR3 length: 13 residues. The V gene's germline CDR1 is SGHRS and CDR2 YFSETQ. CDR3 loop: CASSLVSSEKLFF. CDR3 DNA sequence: TGCGCCAGCAGCTTGGTATCTTCGGAAAAACTGTTTTTT.

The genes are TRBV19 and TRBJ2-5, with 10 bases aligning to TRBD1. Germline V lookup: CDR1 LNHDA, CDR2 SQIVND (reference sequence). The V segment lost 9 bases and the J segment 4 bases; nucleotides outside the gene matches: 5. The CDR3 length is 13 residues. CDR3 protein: CASRTGGVETQYF. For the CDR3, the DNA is TGTGCCAGCAGGACAGGGGGAGTAGAGACCCAGTACTTC.

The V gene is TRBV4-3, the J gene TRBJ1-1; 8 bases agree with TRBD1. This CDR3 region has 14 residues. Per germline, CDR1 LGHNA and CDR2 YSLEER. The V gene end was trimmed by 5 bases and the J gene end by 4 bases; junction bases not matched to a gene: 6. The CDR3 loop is CASSSQGGITEAFF. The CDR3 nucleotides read TGCGCCAGCAGCTCACAGGGGGGGATCACTGAAGCTTTCTTT.

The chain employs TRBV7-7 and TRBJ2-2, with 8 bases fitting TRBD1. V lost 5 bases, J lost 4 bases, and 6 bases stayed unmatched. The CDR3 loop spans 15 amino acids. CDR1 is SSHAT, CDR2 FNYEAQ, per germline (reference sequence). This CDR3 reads CASSASGTGTGELFF. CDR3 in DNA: TGTGCCAGCAGCGCTTCCGGGACAGGCACCGGGGAGCTGTTTTTT.

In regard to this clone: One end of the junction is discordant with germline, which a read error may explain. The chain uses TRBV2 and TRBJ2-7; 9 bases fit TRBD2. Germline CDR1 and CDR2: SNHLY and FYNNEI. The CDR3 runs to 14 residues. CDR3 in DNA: TGTACCAGCCGAAAAGCGGGGGGTGGTTACGAGCAGTACTTC. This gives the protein CTSRKAGGGYEQYF.

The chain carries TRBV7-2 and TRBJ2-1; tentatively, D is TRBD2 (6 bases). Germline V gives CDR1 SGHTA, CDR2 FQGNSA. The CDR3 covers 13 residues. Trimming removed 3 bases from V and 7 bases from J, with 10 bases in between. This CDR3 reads CASSFAGGNEQFF. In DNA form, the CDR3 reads TGTGCCAGCAGCTTTGCCGGGGGTAATGAGCAGTTCTTC.

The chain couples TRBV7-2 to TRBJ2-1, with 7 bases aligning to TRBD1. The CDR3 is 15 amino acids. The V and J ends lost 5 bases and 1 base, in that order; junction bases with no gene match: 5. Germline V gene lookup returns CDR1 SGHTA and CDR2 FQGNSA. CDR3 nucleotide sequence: TGTGCCAGCAGCCGTCTGACAGGGTCCTACAATGAGCAGTTCTTC. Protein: CASSRLTGSYNEQFF.

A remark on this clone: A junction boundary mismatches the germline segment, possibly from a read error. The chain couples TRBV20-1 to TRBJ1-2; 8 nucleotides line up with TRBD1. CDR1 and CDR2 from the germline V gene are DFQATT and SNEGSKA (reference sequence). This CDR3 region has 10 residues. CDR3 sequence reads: CTGGGYGYTF. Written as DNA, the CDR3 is TGTACAGGGGGTGGCTATGGCTACACCTTC.

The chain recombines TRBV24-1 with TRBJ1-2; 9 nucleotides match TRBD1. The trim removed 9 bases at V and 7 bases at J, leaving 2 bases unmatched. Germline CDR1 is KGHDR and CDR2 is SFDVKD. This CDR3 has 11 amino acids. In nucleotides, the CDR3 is TGTGCCACCGGGACAGGGCTTGGCTACACCTTC. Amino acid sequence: CATGTGLGYTF.